A selection of T cell receptor beta chains follows, all from one sample in a study of shared clonotypes between healthy human individuals. The protocol was immunoSEQ multiplex PCR, while the TCRdb copy is restricted to in-frame clones and leaves out a portion. The data hold under 2.5 million clones, with 85% to 95% observed a single time. Sequencing was done on a sample of naive CD4+ T cells from PBMCs. These TCRs come from a man between 18 and 35 years old in good health. Some clones in this sample may be carry-over from other donors' samples. Each CDR3 is given with its conserved first and last residue. The D gene is left open where the match is weak. Only part of the rows carry a size: once, few, many, or a class if the clone is expanded.

j_call	clone_size	d_call	v_call	cdr3_nt	cdr3_aa
TRBJ2-7	NA	NA	TRBV7-9	TGTGCCAGCAGCTTTGTGGGCTACGAGCAGTACTTC	CASSFVGYEQYF
TRBJ1-1	NA	TRBD1	TRBV7-3	TGTGCCAGCAGCCCCCGGACAGGGTTTGAGGGTGAAGCTTTCTTT	CASSPRTGFEGEAFF
TRBJ2-1	NA	TRBD1	TRBV5-1	TGCGCCAGCAGCCCCTTCGGGACAGCCTACAATGAGCAGTTCTTC	CASSPFGTAYNEQFF
TRBJ2-1	NA	NA	TRBV7-2	TGTGCCAGCAGCGCGACTGGGGGGAATGAGCAGTTCTTC	CASSATGGNEQFF
TRBJ1-1	few	NA	TRBV5-5	TGTGCCAGCAGCTTTGTGCGGGGAGGGAACACTGAAGCTTTCTTT	CASSFVRGGNTEAFF
TRBJ1-1	NA	NA	TRBV5-1	TGCGCCAGCAGCTTGAGGGTGAACACTGAAGCTTTCTTT	CASSLRVNTEAFF
TRBJ1-2	few	NA	TRBV18	TGTGCCAGCTCACCACAGAATAACTATGGCTACACCTTC	CASSPQNNYGYTF
TRBJ1-2	NA	NA	TRBV28	TGTGCCACCCGGAGGGGGGTCGGCGACTATGGCTACACCTTC	CATRRGVGDYGYTF
TRBJ1-4	NA	TRBD1	TRBV7-9	TGTGCCAGCAGCCTAGGACAGGGAAGGGCGAATGAAAAACTGTTTTTT	CASSLGQGRANEKLFF
TRBJ2-3	NA	NA	TRBV11-3	TGTGCCAGCAGCTTCCAAGGCACAGATACGCAGTATTTT	CASSFQGTDTQYF
TRBJ2-1	NA	TRBD2	TRBV5-4	TGTGCCAGCAGCTTGGCCCTAGCGGGGGGAACAATGAAGCAGTTCTTC	CASSLALAGGTMKQFF
TRBJ1-1	NA	TRBD1	TRBV27	TGTGCCAGCAGTTTATGGGGTCGACAGGGGATAACTGAAGCTTTCTTT	CASSLWGRQGITEAFF
TRBJ2-7	NA	TRBD2	TRBV5-1	TGCGCCAGCAGCTTGGTTGGGACTAGCGGGACCGAGCAGTACTTC	CASSLVGTSGTEQYF
TRBJ1-5	NA	TRBD1	TRBV6-5	TGTGCCAGCCGGGACAGCCAATTTGAATCGCCCCAGCATTTT	CASRDSQFESPQHF
TRBJ2-1	NA	NA	TRBV18	TGTGCCAGCTCACCGACAGGACAATATGAGCAGTTCTTC	CASSPTGQYEQFF
TRBJ2-5	once	TRBD1	TRBV9	TGTGCCAGCAGCCCCCTTTCCACAGGGGGAAAGACCCAGTACTTC	CASSPLSTGGKTQYF
TRBJ1-4	NA	NA	TRBV28	TGTGCCAGCAGACTTCTTTCGGGGCGGAATGAAAAACTGTTTTTT	CASRLLSGRNEKLFF
TRBJ2-7	NA	NA	TRBV5-6	TGTGCCAGCAGCTCGGTAGGGAACGAGCAGTACTTC	CASSSVGNEQYF
TRBJ2-7	NA	NA	TRBV10-1	TGCGCCAGCAGTGAGTCCAGGGGGGAAAGGGGGCCCTACGAGCAGTACTTC	CASSESRGERGPYEQYF
TRBJ1-1	NA	NA	TRBV12-5	TGTGCTAGTGGTTTAGAGTTGAACACTGAAGCTTTCTTT	CASGLELNTEAFF
TRBJ2-2	NA	NA	TRBV6-1	TGTGCCAGCATCCAGGGGCAGGACGGGGAGCTGTTTTTT	CASIQGQDGELFF
TRBJ2-7	NA	NA	TRBV18	TGTGCCAGCTCCAAAACCCCAGCGGATTACGAGCAGTACTTC	CASSKTPADYEQYF
TRBJ1-2	NA	NA	TRBV14	TGTGCCAGCAGCCTCTCAGGGTTGGGACCCTATGGCTACACCTTC	CASSLSGLGPYGYTF
TRBJ1-1	NA	NA	TRBV7-9	TGTGCCAGCAGCTTAAGGGGCACAGAAGCTTTCTTT	CASSLRGTEAFF
TRBJ2-2	NA	NA	TRBV5-1	TGCGCCAGCAGCTTGGCTTTCCGGGGAGACGGGGAGCTGTTTTTT	CASSLAFRGDGELFF
TRBJ1-1	NA	NA	TRBV7-3	TGTGCCAGCAGCTTACAGGGATCCCATCCCACTGAAGCTTTCTTT	CASSLQGSHPTEAFF
TRBJ2-5	NA	TRBD2	TRBV29-1	TGCAGCGTCTCAGCGGGAGCCCCCAAGACCCAGTACTTC	CSVSAGAPKTQYF
TRBJ2-1	NA	TRBD2	TRBV6-4	TGTGCCAGCAGTGATGGGACTAGCGGGGTCGATGAGCAGTTCTTC	CASSDGTSGVDEQFF
TRBJ2-6	NA	TRBD1	TRBV9	TGTGCCAGCAGCGAAGGACAGGGTTTCTCTGGGGCCAACGTCCTGACTTTC	CASSEGQGFSGANVLTF
TRBJ1-4	NA	TRBD1	TRBV27	TGTGCCAGCAGTAAACTAACCGGGACAGGGGATGAAAAACTGTTTTTT	CASSKLTGTGDEKLFF
TRBJ1-1	NA	NA	TRBV6-5	TGTGCCAGCAGCCTCCGGCACAACACTGAAGCTTTCTTT	CASSLRHNTEAFF
TRBJ2-7	NA	TRBD1	TRBV2	TGTGCCAGCCAACGGGACAGACGCTACGAGCAGTACTTC	CASQRDRRYEQYF
TRBJ2-2	NA	NA	TRBV15	TGTGCCACCAGCAGAGGACACTACACCGGGGAGCTGTTTTTT	CATSRGHYTGELFF
TRBJ2-6	NA	TRBD1	TRBV11-2	TGTGCCAGCAGAGGTACAGGGGCTCTAAGGGCCAACGTCCTGACTTTC	CASRGTGALRANVLTF